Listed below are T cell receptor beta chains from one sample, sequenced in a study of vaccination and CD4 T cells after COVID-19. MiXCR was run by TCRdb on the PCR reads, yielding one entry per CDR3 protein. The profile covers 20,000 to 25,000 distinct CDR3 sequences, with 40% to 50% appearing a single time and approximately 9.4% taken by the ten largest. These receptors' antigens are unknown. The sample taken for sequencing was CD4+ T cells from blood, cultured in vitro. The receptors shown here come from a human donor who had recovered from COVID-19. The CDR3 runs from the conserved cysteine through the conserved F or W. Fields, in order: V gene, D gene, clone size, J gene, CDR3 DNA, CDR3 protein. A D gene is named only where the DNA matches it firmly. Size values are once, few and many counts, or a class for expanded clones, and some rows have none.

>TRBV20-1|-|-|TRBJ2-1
TGCAGTGCTACCCTGTCGTGGAGAAGACACAATGAGCAGTTCTTC
CSATLSWRRHNEQFF
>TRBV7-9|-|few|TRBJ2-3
TGTGCCAGCAGCTCGGACGATAACACAGATACGCAGTATTTT
CASSSDDNTDTQYF
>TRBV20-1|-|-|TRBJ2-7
TGCAGTGCTAGAGATCAACCGGCCAAAAGTAAGCTTGGCGAGCAGTACTTC
CSARDQPAKSKLGEQYF
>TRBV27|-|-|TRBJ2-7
TGTGCCAGCAGTTCTCACGGCTCCTACGAGCAGTACTTC
CASSSHGSYEQYF
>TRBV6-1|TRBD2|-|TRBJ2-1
TGTGCCAGCAGTCCCTCACTAGCGTTGAGCTCCTACAATGAGCAGTTCTTC
CASSPSLALSSYNEQFF
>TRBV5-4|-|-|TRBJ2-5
TGTGCCAGCAGCTTGGCCCTACCAGTGGAGACCCAGTACTTC
CASSLALPVETQYF
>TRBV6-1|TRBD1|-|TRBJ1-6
TGTGCCAGCAGTAAGCCCAGGACAGGGAATGTGTCACCCCTCCACTTT
CASSKPRTGNVSPLHF
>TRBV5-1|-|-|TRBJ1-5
TGCGCCAGCAGCTCAGGGGACAATCAGCCCCAGCATTTT
CASSSGDNQPQHF
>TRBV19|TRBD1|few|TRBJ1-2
TGTGCCAGTAGGGGACAGGCGACCTATGGCTACACCTTC
CASRGQATYGYTF
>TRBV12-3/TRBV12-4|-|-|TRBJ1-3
TGTGCCAGCAGTTGGGGGGGAAATGACGGCGGAAACACCATATATTTT
CASSWGGNDGGNTIYF
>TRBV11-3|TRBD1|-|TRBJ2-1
TGTGCCAGCAGCTTCGGGACAGGGGGATACAATGAGCAGTTCTTC
CASSFGTGGYNEQFF
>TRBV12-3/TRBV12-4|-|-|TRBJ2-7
TGTGCCAGCAGTCCGTCGACAGCCCTGGAGCAGTACTTC
CASSPSTALEQYF
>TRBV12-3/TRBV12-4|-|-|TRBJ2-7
TGTGCCAGCAGTTTCTCGGCTACCACTATACCCTACGAGCAGTACTTC
CASSFSATTIPYEQYF
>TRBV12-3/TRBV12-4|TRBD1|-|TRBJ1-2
TGTGCCAGCAGTAATGGCAGGGGGCGTAACTATGGCTACACCTTC
CASSNGRGRNYGYTF
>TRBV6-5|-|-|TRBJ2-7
TGTGCCAGCAGTTACAAGGGGGTGCAGTACTTC
CASSYKGVQYF
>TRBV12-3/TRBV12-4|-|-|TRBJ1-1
TGTGCCAGCAGTTTTCAGGAGTCGAACACTGAAGCTTTCTTT
CASSFQESNTEAFF
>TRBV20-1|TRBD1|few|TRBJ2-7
TGCAGTGCTTCAATACAGGGGTTTACCTACGAGCAGTACTTC
CSASIQGFTYEQYF
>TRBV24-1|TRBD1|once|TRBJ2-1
TGTGCCACCAGAGAGACAGGGGGCGAATACAATGAGCAGTTCTTC
CATRETGGEYNEQFF
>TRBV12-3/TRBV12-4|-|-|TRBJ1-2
TGTGCCAGCAGTTTCGGCGGTCGAGCTAACTATGGCTACACCTTC
CASSFGGRANYGYTF
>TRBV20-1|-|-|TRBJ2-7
TGCAGTGCTAGAGTAGACCCAGGGGTTCGCGAGCAGTACTTC
CSARVDPGVREQYF
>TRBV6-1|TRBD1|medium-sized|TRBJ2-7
TGTGCCAGCAGTGGAAGACAGGGGTACTCCTACGAGCAGTACTTC
CASSGRQGYSYEQYF